The rows below give T cell receptor beta chains drawn from one sample of a study of response to subunit inactivated influenza vaccine. MiXCR, applied by TCRdb to the RT-PCR reads, yields one record per CDR3 protein. The repertoire holds 450,000 to 500,000 distinct CDR3 sequences, with about a tenth as singletons. The specimen was PBMCs from blood, collected 35 to 45 days after vaccination. All receptors come from a man aged 45-60 years who received an inactivated influenza vaccine. CDR3s include the opening cysteine and the closing phenylalanine or tryptophan. Each record gives: V gene, J gene, CDR3 protein.

V gene: TRBV18
J gene: TRBJ1-2
CDR3 protein: CASSPPTGRTYGYTF

V gene: TRBV20-1
J gene: TRBJ2-7
CDR3 protein: CSANGRRPYEQYF

V gene: TRBV7-8
J gene: TRBJ2-6
CDR3 protein: CASSRTRGRPYSGANVLTF

V gene: TRBV13
J gene: TRBJ2-6
CDR3 protein: CASSQQGSGANVLTF

V gene: TRBV28
J gene: TRBJ1-1
CDR3 protein: CASSFGFSEAFF

V gene: TRBV18
J gene: TRBJ2-3
CDR3 protein: CASSRTSGTIDTQYF

V gene: TRBV25-1
J gene: TRBJ2-2
CDR3 protein: CASRLGNTGELFF

V gene: TRBV3-1
J gene: TRBJ2-5
CDR3 protein: CASSQDITQETQYF

V gene: TRBV13
J gene: TRBJ2-1
CDR3 protein: CASSGPIRNNEQFF

V gene: TRBV20-1
J gene: TRBJ2-1
CDR3 protein: CSAREGSGALNEQFF

V gene: TRBV12-3/TRBV12-4
J gene: TRBJ2-3
CDR3 protein: CASSLRAGGTDTQYF

V gene: TRBV6-4
J gene: TRBJ2-7
CDR3 protein: CASRRDRGAYEQYF

V gene: TRBV12-3/TRBV12-4
J gene: TRBJ2-1
CDR3 protein: CASSLLAPSYNEQFF

V gene: TRBV28
J gene: TRBJ2-7
CDR3 protein: CASSRATRDTSYEQYF

V gene: TRBV20-1
J gene: TRBJ1-2
CDR3 protein: CSARDPGYGYTF

V gene: TRBV6-5
J gene: TRBJ2-5
CDR3 protein: CASSSGTRLAVGETQYF

V gene: TRBV5-5
J gene: TRBJ1-4
CDR3 protein: CASSSMGGEKLFF

V gene: TRBV12-3/TRBV12-4
J gene: TRBJ2-3
CDR3 protein: CASSWSGDTDTQYF

V gene: TRBV9
J gene: TRBJ2-3
CDR3 protein: CASSVGPSTDTQYF

V gene: TRBV11-3
J gene: TRBJ2-2
CDR3 protein: CASSPMRTGELFF

V gene: TRBV7-9
J gene: TRBJ2-7
CDR3 protein: CASSLGQGVGYEQYF

V gene: TRBV12-3/TRBV12-4
J gene: TRBJ1-2
CDR3 protein: CASSPVDPLNGYTF

V gene: TRBV27
J gene: TRBJ2-7
CDR3 protein: CASRGDPNLYEQYF

V gene: TRBV5-1
J gene: TRBJ2-7
CDR3 protein: CASSLGADHEQYF

V gene: TRBV29-1
J gene: TRBJ1-1
CDR3 protein: CSVGKLGPTEAFF

V gene: TRBV6-2/TRBV6-3
J gene: TRBJ2-1
CDR3 protein: CATRDSSYNEQFF

V gene: TRBV29-1
J gene: TRBJ2-5
CDR3 protein: CSVYRGIGQETQYF

V gene: TRBV3-1
J gene: TRBJ1-2
CDR3 protein: CASSRWIDQEQPSYGYTF

V gene: TRBV24-1
J gene: TRBJ2-2
CDR3 protein: CATSGEGSNTGELFF

V gene: TRBV5-1
J gene: TRBJ1-6
CDR3 protein: CASRDNRKTLHF

V gene: TRBV27
J gene: TRBJ2-3
CDR3 protein: CASSLQGSFTDTQYF

V gene: TRBV30
J gene: TRBJ2-1
CDR3 protein: CAWSGPGIYNEQFF

V gene: TRBV19
J gene: TRBJ2-4
CDR3 protein: CASSIPFLAKNIQYF

V gene: TRBV30
J gene: TRBJ1-2
CDR3 protein: CAWSLRQGNYGYTF

V gene: TRBV10-3
J gene: TRBJ2-2
CDR3 protein: CAISEWAGELFF

V gene: TRBV20-1
J gene: TRBJ2-1
CDR3 protein: CSASRGASYNEQFF

V gene: TRBV4-1
J gene: TRBJ2-2
CDR3 protein: CASSQVKGTGELFF

V gene: TRBV20-1
J gene: TRBJ2-2
CDR3 protein: CSARDIYTGELFF

V gene: TRBV5-6
J gene: TRBJ2-1
CDR3 protein: CASSLWAGADYNEQFF

V gene: TRBV12-3/TRBV12-4
J gene: TRBJ2-4
CDR3 protein: CASSYFLDRDIQYF

V gene: TRBV9
J gene: TRBJ2-5
CDR3 protein: CASSALSPSGGNGETQYF

V gene: TRBV12-3/TRBV12-4
J gene: TRBJ1-5
CDR3 protein: CASSPMGGRRTQPQHF